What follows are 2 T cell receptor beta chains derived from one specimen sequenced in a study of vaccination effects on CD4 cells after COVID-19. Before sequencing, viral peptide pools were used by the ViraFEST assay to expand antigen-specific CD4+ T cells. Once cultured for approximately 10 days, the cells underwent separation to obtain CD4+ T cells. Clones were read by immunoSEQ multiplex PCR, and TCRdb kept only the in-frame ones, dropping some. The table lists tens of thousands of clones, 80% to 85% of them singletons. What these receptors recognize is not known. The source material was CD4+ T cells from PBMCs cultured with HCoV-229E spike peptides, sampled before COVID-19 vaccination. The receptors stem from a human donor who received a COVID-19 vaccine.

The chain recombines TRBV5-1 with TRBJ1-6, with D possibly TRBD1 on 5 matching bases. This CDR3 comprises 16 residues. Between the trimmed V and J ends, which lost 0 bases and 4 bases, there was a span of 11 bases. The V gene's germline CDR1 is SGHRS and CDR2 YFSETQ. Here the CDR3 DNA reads TGCGCCAGCAGCTTGGATACAGGCTTATATAATTCACCCCTCCACTTT. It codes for CASSLDTGLYNSPLHF.

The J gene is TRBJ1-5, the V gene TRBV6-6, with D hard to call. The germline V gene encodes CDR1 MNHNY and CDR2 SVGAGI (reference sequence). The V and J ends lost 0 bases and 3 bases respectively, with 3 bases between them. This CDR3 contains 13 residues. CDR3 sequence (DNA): TGTGCCAGCAGTTACTCTACCAATCAGCCCCAGCATTTT. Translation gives CASSYSTNQPQHF.